These 24 T cell receptor delta chains came from one sample sequenced in a study of gamma-delta chains in newborns, infants, children. TCRdb ran CATT on the reads. The sample gives roughly 15,000 delta-chain clones, roughly 7% of which show up once; under 25% is in the top ten. Specimen: blood. Receptor source: a child who was a newborn, infant or young child, either healthy, febrile or measles-vaccinated (not recorded which).

The rearrangement links TRDV3 to TRDJ2; 7 nucleotides agree with TRDD3. V lost 0 bases, J lost 0 bases, and 1 base stayed unmatched. The CDR3 spans 14 residues. Germline V gives CDR1 TVYSNPD, CDR2 GDNSRS (reference sequence). As DNA, the CDR3 is TGTGCCTTTAGGGGGATAGCTTTGACAGCACAACTCTTCTTT. Encoded protein: CAFRGIALTAQLFF.

This clone was counted a few times. This chain uses TRDV2 with TRDJ1; 7 positions match TRDD3. The CDR3 contains 14 residues. Germline trimming cut 3 bases from V and 2 bases from J; bases unmatched to any gene: 5. Germline V lookup: CDR1 GEAIGNYY, CDR2 EKD. CDR3 nucleotide sequence: TGTGCCTGTGACTCCTTACTGGGGACCGATAAACTCATCTTT. It yields the protein CACDSLLGTDKLIF.

About this clone: One end of the junction does not line up with germline, which may come from a read error. The identical CDR3 is also encoded by other nucleotide sequences in the sample. The V and J genes are TRDV2 and TRDJ2, with 8 bases lining up with TRDD3. Germline CDR1 GEAIGNYY, CDR2 EKD. The CDR3 has 14 amino acids. CDR3 in amino acids: CACDTMGDTAQLFF. The CDR3 DNA follows: TGCGCCTGTGACACGATGGGGGATACAGCACAACTCTTCTTT.

This chain joins TRDV2 and TRDJ2, with 11 positions matching TRDD3. J gave up 7 bases and V 4 bases, and 10 bases lay outside the gene matches. From germline, CDR1 is GEAIGNYY and CDR2 EKD. The CDR3 is 16 residues long. This CDR3 reads CACDWVMGDTQAQLFF. The CDR3 DNA sequence: TGTGCCTGTGATTGGGTAATGGGGGATACGCAAGCACAACTCTTCTTT.

By sample share, this clone is medium-sized. The rearrangement joins TRAV29/DV5 to TRDJ2, with 11 nucleotides matching TRDD3. The ends lost 1 base at V and 1 base at J; junction bases unmatched: 3. Germline lookup yields CDR1 NSMFDY and CDR2 ISSIKDK. This CDR3 has 16 residues. This CDR3 reads CAASLTGGYLTAQLFF. CDR3 in DNA: TGTGCAGCAAGCCTTACTGGGGGATATTTGACAGCACAACTCTTCTTT.

This clone came up a few times. The chain recombines TRDV2 with TRDJ3; 11 bases are a match to TRDD3. V was clipped by 0 bases and J by 0 bases; unmatched bases: 6. The CDR3 has 20 amino acids. Germline CDR1 GEAIGNYY, CDR2 EKD. The CDR3 spells CACDTLVLGDSSWDTRQMFF. The CDR3 DNA is TGTGCCTGTGACACCCTCGTACTGGGGGATAGCTCCTGGGACACCCGACAGATGTTTTTC.

Details on this clone: Since a much larger clone is just one base distant, this may be a read error. The chain uses TRDV2 and TRDJ3; 9 nucleotides match TRDD3. V was pared by 3 bases and J by 0 bases, with 17 bases of the junction left unmatched. Germline lookup yields CDR1 GEAIGNYY and CDR2 EKD. The CDR3 length is 22 residues. CDR3 region: CACDAVDTGGPQSSWDTRQMFF. The CDR3 coding sequence is TGTGCCTGTGACGCCGTGGATACTGGGGGACCGCAAAGCTCCTGGGACACCCGACAGATGTTTTTC.

The chain couples TRDV2 to TRDJ3; 11 nucleotides align to TRDD3. V dropped 1 base and J dropped 1; count of bases not matched to a gene: 5. The germline CDR1 and CDR2 sequences are GEAIGNYY and EKD. The CDR3 consists of 19 residues. The CDR3 bases are TGTGCCTGTGACACTGGGGGATACGTTCCGTCCTGGGACACCCGACAGATGTTTTTC. Its protein product is CACDTGGYVPSWDTRQMFF.

This clone was recorded many times. The chain is built from TRDV2 and TRDJ3, with 13 bases aligning to TRDD3. The trim removed 3 bases at V and 1 base at J, leaving 14 bases unmatched. Germline V gene lookup returns CDR1 GEAIGNYY and CDR2 EKD. CDR3 length: 22 residues. CDR3 loop: CACDALRTGGYALSWDTRQMFF. Here the CDR3 DNA reads TGTGCCTGTGACGCTCTCCGTACTGGGGGATACGCGCTTTCCTGGGACACCCGACAGATGTTTTTC.

This clone showed up many times. The rearrangement uses TRAV29/DV5 and TRDJ1; 10 bases map to TRDD3. CDR3 length: 18 residues. The V gene end was trimmed by 2 bases and the J gene end by 0 bases; junction bases not matched to a gene: 13. Looked up from germline, CDR1 is NSMFDY and CDR2 is ISSIKDK. The CDR3 nucleotides read TGTGCAGCAAGATCGTTTACTGGGGGATTCTCGCACACCGATAAACTCATCTTT. It specifies CAARSFTGGFSHTDKLIF.

This chain uses TRDV2 with TRDJ3; 8 nucleotides line up with TRDD3. The junction had 11 bases not matched to a gene; V was cut back by 5 bases and J by 0 bases. Germline V gene data show CDR1 as GEAIGNYY and CDR2 as EKD. This CDR3 spans 19 amino acids. CDR3 amino acids: CACVPVLGVSSWDTRQMFF. DNA for the CDR3: TGTGCCTGTGTCCCCGTACTGGGGGTGAGCTCCTGGGACACCCGACAGATGTTTTTC.

This clone showed up just a few times. TCRdb lists a protein that is different at residue 18 from the translated DNA; the protein given here uses the DNA translation. V gene TRDV2 combines with J gene TRDJ3; 8 nucleotides align to TRDD3. This CDR3 contains 19 residues. Germline loops: CDR1 GEAIGNYY, CDR2 EKD. The CDR3 protein is CACDTVGDWGSWDTRQMIF. The CDR3 DNA reads TGTGCCTGTGACACCGTGGGGGATTGGGGCTCCTGGGACACCCGACAGATGATTTTC.

This clone showed up just a few times. This sample also contains other DNA sequences that code for the same CDR3. This chain links TRDV2 with TRDJ3; 7 bases are shared with TRDD3. J gave up 0 bases and V 1 base, and 5 bases lay outside the gene matches. The germline CDR1 and CDR2 sequences are GEAIGNYY and EKD. This CDR3 region has 18 residues. As DNA, the CDR3 is TGTGCCTGTGACACGGCTTGGGGGAGCTCCTGGGACACCCGACAGATGTTTTTC. Translated: CACDTAWGSSWDTRQMFF.

In regard to this clone: This likely stems from a read error, as it lies one base from a far larger clone. Other DNA sequences in this sample translate to the same CDR3. The CDR3 loop is CACDTYWGSSWDTRQMFF. CDR3 DNA: TGTGCCTGCGACACGTACTGGGGGAGCTCCTGGGACACCCGACAGATGTTTTTC. The rearrangement links TRDV2 to TRDJ3, with 9 bases matching TRDD3. The CDR3 loop spans 18 amino acids. Germline CDR1 reads GEAIGNYY; CDR2 reads EKD.

This clone was counted between two and nine times. This is likely an artifact of a read error, given a far larger clone one base away. CDR3 sequence: CACDVPGDTTAQLFF. In nucleotides, the CDR3 is TGTGCCTGTGACGTACCGGGGGATACGACAGCACAACTCTTCTTT. The chain uses TRDV2 and TRDJ2, with 9 positions matching TRDD3. Trimming at V came to 3 bases and at J to 4 bases, leaving 5 bases not matched to a gene. Germline-derived CDR1 and CDR2 are GEAIGNYY and EKD. This CDR3 comprises 15 residues.

This clone is labeled as medium-sized. The sample holds other DNA sequences that translate to the same CDR3. The chain uses TRDV2 and TRDJ3, with 13 bases identical to TRDD3. Germline trimming cut 2 bases from V and 4 bases from J; bases unmatched to any gene: 4. In germline, CDR1 is GEAIGNYY, CDR2 EKD. The CDR3 spans 18 residues. CDR3 protein: CACDKILGDTWDTRQMFF. The CDR3 bases are TGTGCCTGTGACAAAATACTGGGGGATACGTGGGACACCCGACAGATGTTTTTC.

This clone was seen more than once but under ten times. The rearrangement links TRDV1 to TRDJ2; 8 bases fit TRDD3. Looked up from germline, CDR1 is TSWWSYY and CDR2 is QGS. Unmatched junction bases numbered 0, after V lost 0 bases and J lost 0 bases. This CDR3 is built from 16 residues. CDR3 residues: CALGELGDTLTAQLFF. CDR3 in DNA: TGTGCTCTTGGGGAACTGGGGGATACTTTGACAGCACAACTCTTCTTT.

Comments on this clone: The junction shows a germline mismatch at one end, possibly a read error. Other DNA variants within this sample encode the same CDR3. The chain recombines TRDV2 with TRDJ3; TRDD3 matches at 8 bases. Germline CDR1 reads GEAIGNYY; CDR2 reads EKD. The CDR3 contains 20 residues. Here the CDR3 reads CACDTADWGPHSWDTRQMFF. The CDR3 region has the DNA TGTGCCTGTGACACCGCGGACTGGGGGCCCCACTCCTGGGACACCCGGCAGATGTTTTTC.

In its sample, this clone was seen many times. Since a far larger clone is one base different, this is likely a read error. This CDR3 is also generated by other DNA sequences in the sample. The chain recombines TRDV2 with TRDJ2; the match to TRDD3 covers 8 bases. CDR1 GEAIGNYY and CDR2 EKD come from the germline V gene. The CDR3 extends over 14 amino acids. V shed 2 bases, J shed 3 bases, and the junction held 1 base outside the gene matches. The CDR3 DNA follows: TGTGCCTGTGACAGCTGGGGGATGACAGCACAACTCTTCTTT. Translation gives CACDSWGMTAQLFF.

The chain recombines TRDV1 with TRDJ1, with D possibly matching TRDD3 (10 bases). The V and J ends lost 4 bases and 0 bases respectively, with 27 bases between them. The CDR3 consists of 20 residues. Per germline, CDR1 TSWWSYY and CDR2 QGS. The DNA for the CDR3 is TGTGCTCTTGGGGCCCGTCCTTCCTACGGGGGATACGGAAACACCGATAAACTCATCTTT. Translation: CALGARPSYGGYGNTDKLIF.

As regards this clone: The sample carries other DNA sequences with the same CDR3. This rearrangement joins TRDV2 to TRDJ3; TRDD3 aligns across 11 bases. CDR3 length equals 18 residues. Germline V gene data show CDR1 as GEAIGNYY and CDR2 as EKD. The trim removed 1 base at V and 3 bases at J, leaving 4 bases unmatched. For the CDR3, the DNA is TGTGCCTGTGACACTGGGGGATACGCCAGCTGGGACACCCGACAGATGTTTTTC. As protein: CACDTGGYASWDTRQMFF.

On this clone: This sample also contains other DNA sequences that code for the same CDR3. This chain links TRDV2 with TRDJ3; 7 bases are a match to TRDD3. The CDR3 is made up of 18 amino acids. Per germline, CDR1 GEAIGNYY and CDR2 EKD. V gave up 2 bases and J gave up 0 bases; unmatched junction bases: 6. The CDR3 region is CACDSTGASSWDTRQMFF. The CDR3, as DNA: TGTGCCTGTGACAGTACTGGGGCTAGCTCCTGGGACACCCGACAGATGTTTTTC.

The chain carries TRDV2 and TRDJ2; the D is unclear. V shed 0 bases and J shed 5 bases, with 15 bases lying between them. This CDR3 comprises 16 residues. Germline V gene data show CDR1 as GEAIGNYY and CDR2 as EKD. CDR3 in amino acids: CACDTVGFGHTAQLFF. For the CDR3, the DNA is TGTGCCTGTGACACCGTTGGATTTGGACATACAGCACAACTCTTCTTT.

The chain is built from TRDV2 and TRDJ2; D possibly corresponds to TRDD3 (6 bases). Trimming shortened V by 6 bases and J by 3 bases, and 16 bases separated the two germline ends. This CDR3 is built from 15 residues. Germline CDR1 and CDR2: GEAIGNYY and EKD. CDR3 in amino acids: CACYSLGRMTAQLFF. The CDR3 nucleotides read TGTGCCTGTTACTCCCTGGGGAGAATGACAGCACAACTCTTCTTT.